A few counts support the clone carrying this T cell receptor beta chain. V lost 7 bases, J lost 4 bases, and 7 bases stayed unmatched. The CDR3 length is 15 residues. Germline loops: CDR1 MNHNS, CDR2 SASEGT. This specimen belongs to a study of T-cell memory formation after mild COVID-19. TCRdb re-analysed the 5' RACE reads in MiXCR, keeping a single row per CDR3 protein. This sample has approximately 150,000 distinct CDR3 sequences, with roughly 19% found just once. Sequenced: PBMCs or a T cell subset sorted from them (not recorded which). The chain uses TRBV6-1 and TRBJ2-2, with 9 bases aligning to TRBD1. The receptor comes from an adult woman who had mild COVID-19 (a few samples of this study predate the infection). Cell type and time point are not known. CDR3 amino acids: CASNTGTGSTGELFF. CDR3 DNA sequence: TGTGCCAGCAATACCGGGACAGGGAGCACCGGGGAGCTGTTTTTT.